This TCR beta chain was sequenced during a study of blood T cell repertoires in COVID-19. On the study more broadly: Donors in the United States, Italy and Spain gave samples during acute or convalescent COVID-19. PBMCs, B-cell-depleted T cells, or T cells were the source of the cDNA or gDNA that made up the material.

This clone was observed a few times. As handled by the study authors: How many nucleated cells were present was estimated from reference gene primer amplification. Sequencing was performed with immunoSEQ multiplex PCR; in TCRdb, only in-frame clones are kept and a portion is missing. The V and J calls and the clone size are those of that table, but D and trimming were determined from the DNA. The sample lists around 80,000 clones, 70% to 85% occurring once. The CDR3 length is 15 residues. Germline V lookup: CDR1 LGHNA, CDR2 YNFKEQ. With 1 base removed from V and 8 bases from J, the gap between germline ends came to 12 bases.

This receptor was obtained from a human donor in a cohort sampled during active COVID-19. Sequenced material: peripheral blood. The J gene is TRBJ1-6, the V gene TRBV4-2; maybe TRBD1 (5 bases). The CDR3 protein is CASSQAGRQDSPLHF. CDR3 sequence (DNA): TGTGCCAGCAGCCAAGCAGGGAGGCAGGATTCACCCCTCCACTTT.